The 21 T cell receptor beta chains in this list originate from one sample, sequenced in a study of blood T cell repertoires in COVID-19. Clones were sequenced by immunoSEQ multiplex PCR, and TCRdb holds only the in-frame ones, with some missing. This table has around 87,000 clones, roughly 90% appearing once. Material: peripheral blood. These receptors came from a human donor with active COVID-19. The donor label of this sample is uncertain.

J is TRBJ1-6 and V is TRBV18; tentative D call: TRBD1 (6 bases). The V gene's germline CDR1 is KGHSH and CDR2 LQKENI. With 1 base removed from V and 10 bases from J, the gap between germline ends came to 14 bases. The CDR3 extends over 15 amino acids. CDR3 region: CASSPLKQGSSPLHF. Written as DNA, the CDR3 is TGTGCCAGCTCACCACTTAAACAGGGTAGCTCACCCCTCCACTTT.

V is TRBV19 and J is TRBJ2-1, with TRBD2 matching over 8 bases. Trimming cost V 3 bases and J 8 bases; bases outside gene matches: 6. Per germline, CDR1 LNHDA and CDR2 SQIVND (reference sequence). The CDR3 spans 14 residues. In DNA form, the CDR3 reads TGTGCCAGTAGTATCTTCTCGCGGGGGGATGAGCAGTTCTTC. It codes for CASSIFSRGDEQFF.

V and J are TRBV25-1 and TRBJ1-6; TRBD1 is a possible D gene (6 bases). Germline V gives CDR1 MGHDK, CDR2 SYGVNS. V lost 4 bases, J lost 6 bases, and 7 bases lay in between. The length of the CDR3 is 13 residues. The DNA for the CDR3 is TGTGCCAGCAGTGTGGGGGCTAATTCACCCCTCCACTTT. Translating gives CASSVGANSPLHF.

V gene TRBV5-4 combines with J gene TRBJ2-2, with D possibly TRBD1 on 6 matching bases. V lost 9 bases and J 3 bases, leaving 18 bases between the germline ends. The CDR3 is made up of 15 amino acids. Germline V gene sequence: CDR1 SGHNT, CDR2 YYREEE (reference sequence). CDR3 DNA: TGTGCCAAAATCGAACAGGGTATGGACACCGGGGAGCTGTTTTTT. Protein sequence: CAKIEQGMDTGELFF.

V usage is TRBV7-2 and J usage is TRBJ2-7; possibly TRBD2 for D (6 bases). The V gene lost 5 bases and the J gene lost 2 bases, with 13 bases spanning the gap. Germline-derived CDR1 and CDR2 are SGHTA and FQGNSA. The CDR3 has 14 amino acids. The CDR3 spells CASSGGTGPYEQYF. CDR3 DNA sequence: TGTGCCAGCAGCGGCGGGACTGGACCCTACGAGCAGTACTTC. Full variable domain (outside the CDR3, taken from reference TRBV7-2 and TRBJ2-7): GAGVSQSPSNKVTEKGKDVELRCDPISGHTALYWYRQSLGQGLEFLIYFQGNSAPDKSGLPSDRFSAERTGGSVSTLTIQRTQQEDSAVYLCASSGGTGPYEQYFGPGTRLTVT.

The V and J genes are TRBV28 and TRBJ2-1; the match to TRBD1 covers 8 bases. The CDR3 extends over 14 amino acids. V was clipped by 5 bases and J by 6 bases; unmatched bases: 6. Germline CDR1 is MDHEN and CDR2 is SYDVKM. The CDR3 coding sequence is TGTGCCAGCAGTATCCCCGACAGGGGCAATGAGCAGTTCTTC. This translates into CASSIPDRGNEQFF.

The table lists this clone with a few counts. The rearrangement joins TRBV5-1 to TRBJ2-7; 10 positions match TRBD1. The CDR3 totals 19 residues. V lost 0 bases and J lost 0; bases outside the gene matches: 12. Germline-derived CDR1 and CDR2 are SGHRS and YFSETQ. Here the CDR3 DNA reads TGCGCCAGCAGCTTGGTGGGGACAGGGGATGGGATGAGCTCCTACGAGCAGTACTTC. It codes for CASSLVGTGDGMSSYEQYF.

The V call is TRBV3-1 (or the pseudogene TRBV3-2), the J call TRBJ2-3; possible D gene TRBD2, 7 bases. CDR1 is LGHDT, CDR2 YNNKEL, per germline (reference sequence). The CDR3 has 18 amino acids. Trimming removed 0 bases from V and 0 bases from J, with 16 bases in between. The CDR3: CASSQDHLAGASTDTQYF. The CDR3 DNA sequence: TGTGCCAGCAGCCAAGATCATTTGGCGGGGGCCAGCACAGATACGCAGTATTTT.

This chain links TRBV2 with TRBJ1-1; TRBD1 aligns across 7 bases. There are 12 residues in the CDR3. The trim removed 9 bases at V and 4 bases at J, leaving 5 bases unmatched. Germline CDR1 reads SNHLY; CDR2 reads FYNNEI. The CDR3 DNA reads TGTGCCAGAGGGGGCGCCGGCACTGAAGCTTTCTTT. Amino acid sequence: CARGGAGTEAFF. The complete variable domain, with remaining parts taken from reference TRBV2 and TRBJ1-1, reads EPEVTQTPSHQVTQMGQEVILRCVPISNHLYFYWYRQILGQKVEFLVSFYNNEISEKSEIFDDQFSVERPDGSNFTLKIRSTKLEDSAMYFCARGGAGTEAFFGQGTRLTVV.

This clone was recorded once. The chain employs TRBV4-3 and TRBJ2-2, with 14 positions matching TRBD2. This CDR3 comprises 18 residues. J lost 1 base, V lost 4 bases, and 5 bases had no gene match. CDR1 is LGHNA and CDR2 is YSLEER in the germline V gene. The CDR3 here is CASSPGTSGGRNTGELFF. For the CDR3, the DNA is TGCGCCAGCAGCCCAGGGACTAGCGGGGGAAGGAACACCGGGGAGCTGTTTTTT.

CDR3 DNA: TGTGCCAGCAGCTTACACAGGGGGGGGTACAATGAGCAGTTCTTC. The encoded protein is CASSLHRGGYNEQFF. The chain links TRBV7-2 to TRBJ2-1; the D gene is possibly TRBD1 (8 bases). The CDR3 is 15 residues long. Trimming took 2 bases from V and 4 from J, leaving 12 bases between them. CDR1 is SGHTA and CDR2 is FQGNSA in the germline V gene.

V is TRBV7-2 and J is TRBJ1-3; D perhaps matches TRBD1 (5 bases). The CDR3 length is 16 residues. V lost 5 bases and J 2 bases, leaving 16 bases between the germline ends. From germline, CDR1 is SGHTA and CDR2 FQGNSA. Here the CDR3 DNA reads TGTGCCAGCAGCATCCTAAGGGGTCTCCCTGGAAACACCATATATTTT. Its protein is CASSILRGLPGNTIYF.

The chain joins TRBV28 to TRBJ2-3, with 8 bases fitting TRBD1. In germline, CDR1 is MDHEN, CDR2 SYDVKM. The junction had 0 bases not matched to a gene; V was cut back by 6 bases and J by 1 base. This CDR3 region has 13 residues. This CDR3 reads CASRTGGTDTQYF. The CDR3 nucleotides are TGTGCCAGCAGGACAGGGGGCACAGATACGCAGTATTTT.

The chain joins TRBV4-3 to TRBJ1-2; 8 bases line up with TRBD1. J gave up 7 bases and V 0 bases, and 10 bases lay outside the gene matches. Germline CDR1 LGHNA, CDR2 YSLEER. The CDR3 runs to 16 residues. The CDR3 nucleotides read TGCGCCAGCAGCCAAGATTTCTCAGGGGGCGCGGGTGGCTACACCTTC. Amino acid sequence: CASSQDFSGGAGGYTF.

The genes are TRBV5-5 and TRBJ1-6, with TRBD1 matching over 7 bases. CDR3 size: 15 residues. V lost 1 base to trimming and J lost 8 bases; unmatched junction nucleotides: 6. Per germline, CDR1 SGHKS and CDR2 YYEKEE (reference sequence). DNA for the CDR3: TGTGCCAGCAGCTTGTCTTGGCAGGGGGATTCACCCCTCCACTTT. It encodes CASSLSWQGDSPLHF.

This chain connects TRBV27 to TRBJ1-3; possibly TRBD1 for D (6 bases). The CDR3 runs to 13 residues. Germline CDR1 and CDR2: MNHEY and SMNVEV (reference sequence). V lost 5 bases and J 4 bases, leaving 9 bases between the germline ends. The DNA for the CDR3 is TGTGCCAGCAGTATAGACAGGGGAAACACCATATATTTT. Its translation: CASSIDRGNTIYF.

The V call is TRBV5-1, the J call TRBJ2-2; D remains unclear. The CDR3 runs to 15 residues. V lost 5 bases to trimming and J lost 4 bases, with 15 bases between them. Germline V gene sequence: CDR1 SGHRS, CDR2 YFSETQ. The CDR3 bases are TGCGCCAGCAGGCCCACCACCCAACTCACCGGGGAGCTGTTTTTT. Its protein product is CASRPTTQLTGELFF.

The chain recombines TRBV6-5 with TRBJ2-7; D call uncertain. The CDR3 is made up of 14 amino acids. Trimming stripped 5 bases from V and 4 bases from J, with 15 bases between. CDR1 and CDR2 (germline): MNHEY, SVGAGI. The CDR3 reads CASSPQTTQYEQYF. In DNA, the CDR3 is TGTGCCAGCAGTCCGCAGACAACGCAATACGAGCAGTACTTC.

This clone has a single count. V gene TRBV6-7 combines with J gene TRBJ1-6, with unresolved D. TRBV6-7 is treated as an ORF (open reading frame) with a function not yet certain. Trimming stripped 8 bases from V and 6 bases from J, with 8 bases between. The CDR3 runs 12 residues. The CDR3 is CASPHINSPLHF. DNA for the CDR3: TGTGCCAGCCCGCACATTAATTCACCCCTCCACTTT.

This chain uses TRBV27 with TRBJ1-5; 7 bases match TRBD1. V dropped 1 base and J dropped 5; count of bases not matched to a gene: 2. The CDR3 contains 14 residues. Germline CDR1 is MNHEY and CDR2 is SMNVEV (reference sequence). Here the CDR3 reads CASSLLGGDQPQHF. CDR3 DNA: TGTGCCAGCAGTTTATTAGGGGGCGATCAGCCCCAGCATTTT.

The CDR3 spells CASSLDPGHTEAFF. CDR3 bases: TGTGCCAGCAGCTTAGATCCGGGTCACACTGAAGCTTTCTTT. The V gene is TRBV11-3, the J gene TRBJ1-1, with D unclear. Trimming shortened V by 0 bases and J by 3 bases, and 8 bases separated the two germline ends. In germline, CDR1 is SGHNT, CDR2 YENEEA. CDR3 length equals 14 residues.